Included here is one T cell receptor beta chain sequence, with context. The antigen remains undetermined. These data originate in a study of shared clonotypes between healthy human individuals. Assay: immunoSEQ multiplex PCR; the TCRdb copy retains only in-frame clones and omits some. Of about 1 million clones listed, approximately 72% were seen once; the top ten hold about 1.5%. This CDR3 has 14 residues. V lost 2 bases to trimming and J lost 8 bases; unmatched junction nucleotides: 5. Germline V CDR1 and CDR2: SNHLY, FYNNEI. Study findings and constraints: Non-shared clonotypes were found to have lower generation probabilities than the clonotypes that were shared by all four of the sorted-subset donors.

The sequencing sample was made of memory CD4+ T cells sorted from blood. Subset noted: CD45RA-negative fraction. This chain connects TRBV2 to TRBJ1-5; TRBD1 aligns across 8 bases. This clonotype originated in a man aged 18-30 years in good health. CDR3 loop: CASSERTGREPQHF. Written as DNA, the CDR3 is TGTGCCAGCAGTGAACGGACAGGGAGAGAGCCCCAGCATTTT.